The T cell receptor (beta chain) described here comes from a study of blood T cell repertoires in COVID-19. TCRdb's copy holds only in-frame clones and misses some; the assay was immunoSEQ multiplex PCR. Of 200,000 to 250,000 clones in the sample, 86% were seen once. The J segment lost 10 bases and the V segment lost 1 base, leaving 8 bases of the junction unmatched. This CDR3 region has 15 residues. The germline V gene encodes CDR1 LGHDT and CDR2 YNNKEL (reference sequence). This clone was counted a few times. The rearrangement links TRBV3-1 (or the pseudogene TRBV3-2) to TRBJ1-4; 8 positions match TRBD1. The receptor's source is a man aged 30 to 45 who had recovered from COVID-19. Sequencing was done on a sample of peripheral blood. In DNA form, the CDR3 reads TGTGCCAGCAGCCAAGGACAGGGGCGATACGGAAAACTGTTTTTT. Its translation is CASSQGQGRYGKLFF.